Ten or more counts support the clone carrying this T cell receptor (beta chain). What it recognizes is unknown. The data derive from a study of T cells in Graves' hyperthyroidism and ophthalmopathy. Findings and limits, study-wide: Ophthalmopathy, as predicted by the model, came a median roughly 6.3 months after the prediction. In simple terms, a model built on 13 V-J features told ophthalmopathy apart from stable hyperthyroidism.

The germline V gene has CDR1 SGDLS and CDR2 YYNGEE. Trimming took 3 bases from V and 5 from J; bases not matched to a gene: 3. CDR3 length: 13 residues. Template material for amplifying TCR beta CDR3 regions consisted of RNA transcripts. First-round RT-PCR targeting the TCR CDR3 was performed with the HTBI primer set. MiXCR, applied by TCRdb to the multiplex PCR reads, yields one record per CDR3 protein. The sample has hundreds of thousands of distinct CDR3 sequences, over 35% seen once; the top ten hold around 9.3%. Uncontrolled infections, other autoimmune diseases, pregnancy or lactation led to exclusion of patients. Orbital computed tomography and thyroid ultrasound, together with serum TRAb and thyroxine and clinical symptoms, were used for diagnoses.

The rearrangement uses TRBV9 and TRBJ1-1; TRBD1 matches 8 bases. The clonotype comes from a man between 18 and 29 years old with Graves' hyperthyroidism. Material: blood. The CDR3 coding sequence is TGTGCCAGCAGCGAGACAGGGGAAACTGAAGCTTTCTTT. As protein: CASSETGETEAFF.